The sequence of this T cell receptor beta chain was determined in a study of blood T cell repertoires in COVID-19. Study overall: PBMCs, B-cell-depleted T cells, or T cells were the source of the cDNA or gDNA that made up the material.

Assay used: immunoSEQ multiplex PCR; TCRdb lists only in-frame clones, some missing. The data show roughly 200,000 clones, with almost 90% seen just once and roughly 0.56% held by the top ten. This receptor was obtained from a man aged 50 to 60 with acute or convalescent COVID-19. The material sequenced was peripheral blood.

DNA of the CDR3: TGCAGCGTTGGGCAGAACACTGAAGCTTTCTTT. Its translation: CSVGQNTEAFF. This chain links TRBV29-1 with TRBJ1-1; D is uncertain. Per the germline V gene, CDR1 is SQVTM and CDR2 is ANQGSEA. The CDR3 is 11 residues long. The germline V and J ends were trimmed by 4 bases and 1 base, with 4 bases remaining between them.